This T cell receptor (beta chain) was sequenced in a study of T cells after posttransplantation cyclophosphamide. Peripheral blood was collected from the related graft donor on the marrow donation day. This CDR3 region has 18 residues. Looked up from germline, CDR1 is ENHRY and CDR2 is SYGVKD. The V gene end was trimmed by 0 bases and the J gene end by 2 bases; junction bases not matched to a gene: 10. Study-level points and caveats: After PTCy, TRB diversity resembled that of CNI/methotrexate controls. Skin or GI-infiltrating T cells shared few TRB sequences with blood.

This clone has ten or more counts. The antigen is undetermined. Method: immunoSEQ multiplex PCR; TCRdb's copy keeps in-frame clones and lacks some. The sample is made up of 20,000 to 25,000 clones, none counted only once. This TCR came from a woman aged 55-69 years in good health, CMV-negative, and a related stem cell transplant donor. The rearrangement links TRBV10-3 to TRBJ2-1; 7 bases fit TRBD2. Sequenced: PBMCs. The CDR3 is CAISESIQAGWAYNEQFF. For the CDR3, the DNA is TGTGCCATCAGTGAGTCCATACAAGCGGGGTGGGCCTACAATGAGCAGTTCTTC.